A single sample gave rise to the 2 T cell receptor beta chains below, sequenced in a study of beta chain features in type 1 diabetes. These TCRs are of unknown antigen specificity. Study-level results: Among patients with Type 1 diabetes, TCRB CDR3s were moderately but significantly shorter in every one of the four CD4+ subsets.

Reverse transcribing all isolated RNA meant expressed TCRB transcripts were sequenced. The assay was immunoSEQ multiplex PCR, and TCRdb's table has in-frame clones only and misses some. Among approximately 150,000 clones listed, around 10% were seen once. Specimen: central memory CD4+ T cells from blood. These receptors were taken from a man aged 25-45 years with type 1 diabetes.

The rearrangement joins TRBV2 to TRBJ1-1; D is unclear. CDR1 and CDR2 (germline): SNHLY, FYNNEI. V was shortened by 7 bases and J by 4 bases, with 16 bases between the two germline ends. CDR3 length: 14 residues. CDR3 region: CASKGSGGSTEAFF. The CDR3 DNA reads as TGTGCCAGCAAGGGATCGGGAGGGAGCACTGAAGCTTTCTTT.

This clone has just a few counts. The genes are TRBV11-1 and TRBJ2-1, with 8 bases identical to TRBD1. Trimming removed 2 bases from V and 6 bases from J; junction bases left unmatched: 6. This CDR3 has 15 residues. Per the germline V gene, CDR1 is SGHAT and CDR2 is FQDESV (reference sequence). This chain's CDR3 is CASSLSPGGRNEQFF. CDR3 bases: TGTGCCAGCAGCTTATCCCCAGGGGGCCGCAATGAGCAGTTCTTC.